This T cell receptor beta chain was found in a study of T-cell reconstitution after alpha-beta-depleted transplantation in children. This clonotype was seen a few times. This CDR3 is 14 amino acids long. CDR1 is SQVTM, CDR2 ANQGSEA, per germline. The germline V and J ends were trimmed by 2 bases and 3 bases, with 10 bases remaining between them. For TCRbeta, the library was prepared with unique molecular identifiers. One entry per CDR3 protein results from TCRdb running MiXCR on the PCR reads. The data show approximately 350,000 distinct CDR3 sequences, with 10% seen just once and around 2.5% held by the top ten.

The chain has TRBV29-1 and TRBJ2-2; no clear D. The receptor comes from a human donor who donated a stem cell graft to a child with acute lymphoblastic leukemia. The input for sequencing was PBMCs from the stem cell graft donor, taken from the stem cell graft. The chain's CDR3 is CSVEIGLDTGELFF. In DNA form, the CDR3 reads TGCAGCGTTGAAATAGGGTTGGACACCGGGGAGCTGTTTTTT.